This section outlines one TCR beta chain sequence together with its context. Its antigen is not yet known. One base away there is no much larger clone; base qualities are not given. This record comes from a study of beta chain features in type 1 diabetes (dated by TCRdb to the late 2010s). General notes on the study: Patients and healthy donors did not differ in mean age, gender distribution, total cell number or subset yield. Across all samples, around 99 million sorted cells were examined, and cell number per subset correlated strongly with RNA yield. The study compared TCRB repertoires of sorted circulating CD4+ T cell subsets between recently diagnosed type 1 diabetes patients and matched healthy donors. Whereas all 30 or so donors provided naive and central memory subsets, regulatory and stem cell-like memory subsets were isolated from just 8 patients and roughly 8 healthy donors. Broader findings and caveats from the paper: Naive, central memory and regulatory TCRB repertoires appeared to be more similar among patients than among healthy donors. Sequencing cDNA rather than genomic DNA could over-represent highly expressing activated cells, although activation and CD3 levels did not differ between groups. At VDJ recombination sites, patients with type 1 diabetes made fewer insertions and deleted more nucleotides, a pattern implying thymic rearrangement abnormalities. HLA sub-analyses involved small numbers of individuals, so any influence of HLA type on TCRB rearrangement remained unresolved. In all four CD4+ subsets, TCRB CDR3 length was moderately but significantly shorter in type 1 diabetes patients. Shorter templates might have been favored by PCR, but patient and control samples were amplified and corrected together, so both groups would have been affected equally by any skew.

The germline V end is reduced by 5 bases and the J end by 2 bases; junction bases left unmatched: 7. Sequences SGHTA (CDR1) and FQGNSA (CDR2) are obtained from the germline V gene. Its CDR3 holds 15 amino acids, cysteine through phenylalanine. The only DNA kept is the CDR3, 45 bases in frame from the first base. All of the isolated RNA was reverse transcribed with the High Capacity cDNA Reverse Transcription Kit, so expressed TCRB transcripts were sequenced. Deep immunoSEQ sequencing was applied to naive, central memory and regulatory T cell samples, giving an average of about 3.4 million total reads per sample. After sorted cells were lysed in RLT buffer, RNA was extracted with DNase-treated RNeasy Micro or Mini kits, with the choice depending on cell number. To prevent cross-contamination, each cell subset was processed individually, whereas patient and healthy donor samples were processed jointly. TCRB sequences were amplified from cDNA with the immunoSEQ multiplex PCR, producing 87-bp fragments spanning the CDR3 region. Sequencing of the amplicons was done on the Illumina HiSeq platform. In the source study's methods: PCR bias was computationally corrected using synthetic template baselines, reads within Hamming distance 2 were collapsed, and singletons that could not be merged were discarded. Reads were aligned against IMGT so that V, D and J genes, CDR3 length and insertions or deletions at six rearrangement sites could be assigned. Within each subset, clonotype counts were normalized to sorted cell number, and only after that were true diversity and Gini coefficients computed with the tcR R package. The overlap coefficient, calculated on TCRB nucleotide sequences, was used to quantify repertoire sharing. TCRdb retrieved this table from immuneACCESS and kept in-frame rearrangements only. Not all clones are present; in checked studies, unresolved V genes account for under half, and no reason is known for the remainder. V, J and clone size are taken as reported in that table, and D and trimming were inferred from the DNA itself. The sample profile shows around 250,000 clones; 25% to 30% of them were found once. Jointly, the top ten make up 3.5% to 4% of the sample.

Each donor gave one peripheral blood draw, averaging roughly 100 mL, which was collected into heparinised tubes. Naive, central memory, regulatory and stem cell-like memory CD4+ T cells were sorted on a BD FACSAria II using a panel including CD45RO, CCR7, CD25, CD127, CD95 and CD27. A purity above 95% was achieved for all sorted populations. PBMCs were separated immediately by Lymphoprep density gradient centrifugation and were stained directly, without being cultured. Samples were stained and sorted in pairs, with one healthy donor and one patient per experiment, so that batch effects were minimized.

The sequence derives from a man aged 25-40 years in good health. The sequencing sample was made of central memory CD4+ T cells from blood. Recombination joined TRBV7-2 with TRBJ2-3; TRBD1 matches 7 bases in the middle. The nucleotide sequence is given as TGTGCCAGCAGCCCCCCCGGGACAGCCACAGATACGCAGTATTTT. This codes for CASSPPGTATDTQYF.